Listed below are T cell receptor beta chains from one sample, sequenced in a study of T cell responses to AZD1222 COVID-19 vaccine. Sequencing was performed with immunoSEQ multiplex PCR; in TCRdb, only in-frame clones are kept and a portion is missing. The sample shows around 140,000 clones, over 90% of them seen only once. The specimen was peripheral blood, collected on day 0 of AZD1222 vaccination. Receptors originate from an adult in good health. Both conserved end residues are trimmed from each CDR3. Each record gives: clone size, V gene, J gene, CDR3 protein. Only part of the rows carry a size: once, few, many, or a class if the clone is expanded.

-,TRBV30,TRBJ1-4,AWSKGTVEKLF
-,TRBV12-3/TRBV12-4,TRBJ2-2,ASSLMVTGELF
-,TRBV9,TRBJ2-7,ASSPGQGVHEQY
few,TRBV27,TRBJ2-7,ASSPYDQYEQY
once,TRBV7-8,TRBJ2-7,ASSLNLADSSYEQY
-,TRBV6-5,TRBJ1-5,ASTPTRGINQPQH
-,TRBV7-9,TRBJ1-1,ASSGGFTNTEAF
-,TRBV30,TRBJ1-1,AWNAGEAF
-,TRBV24-1,TRBJ1-2,ATSVTGINYGYT
-,TRBV4-1,TRBJ2-7,ASSQMPGHSYEQY
once,TRBV2,TRBJ2-6,ASSELAGRGSGANVLT
-,TRBV21-1,TRBJ1-6,ASSKVNRYNSPLH
-,TRBV5-6,TRBJ1-4,ASSFLQGSNEKLF
-,TRBV6-2/TRBV6-3,TRBJ2-2,ASSRRGTAVLTGELF
-,TRBV5-1,TRBJ1-2,ASSSRDGYT
-,TRBV19,TRBJ1-1,ASLGGLNTEAF
few,TRBV25-1,TRBJ1-1,ASSDSQGASLGEAF
-,TRBV9,TRBJ2-7,ASSVDSTSPYEQY
-,TRBV11-1,TRBJ1-2,ASSLAGSSGYT
-,TRBV18,TRBJ2-1,ASSPSNEQF
-,TRBV7-8,TRBJ2-7,ASSPRVSSYEQY
-,TRBV4-3,TRBJ2-1,ASSQDLNRAFYNEQF
-,TRBV15,TRBJ1-2,AIRASYGYT
-,TRBV21-1,TRBJ2-7,ASSGGVATSYEQY
-,TRBV18,TRBJ2-4,ASSPGAQDIQY
once,TRBV7-3,TRBJ1-1,ASSDGRGTEAF
-,TRBV9,TRBJ1-3,ASSVARENSGNTIY
few,TRBV28,TRBJ1-1,ASSYQVHTEAF
-,TRBV11-2,TRBJ1-2,ASSLTLESGYT
once,TRBV2,TRBJ2-5,ASSVRGQGQETQY
-,TRBV19,TRBJ2-1,ASSLSSGSIGPYNEQF
-,TRBV28,TRBJ1-1,ASTQGAWGEAF
-,TRBV7-2,TRBJ1-1,ASSFQPRGQGTEAF
once,TRBV5-8,TRBJ2-1,ASSLGGNEQF
-,TRBV2,TRBJ2-5,ASSEIGETQY
-,TRBV19,TRBJ1-5,ASSPSDSPMRVWNQPQH
-,TRBV11-3,TRBJ2-1,ASIPKGIRVGRYNEQF
-,TRBV15,TRBJ2-3,ATSTLRERGGDTQY
few,TRBV4-2,TRBJ1-4,ASSQELGRTKLF
-,TRBV25-1,TRBJ1-4,ASSESGINEKLF
once,TRBV10-2,TRBJ2-1,ASRLVSSSYNEQF
-,TRBV19,TRBJ1-6,ASTQRGIGNSPLH
-,TRBV5-4,TRBJ1-1,ASSLPQGFTEAF
-,TRBV7-3,TRBJ2-2,ASSPRPAGAPGTGELF
-,TRBV20-1,TRBJ2-3,SAWETRSQY
-,TRBV18,TRBJ1-1,ASSRSLNTEAF
-,TRBV14,TRBJ2-3,ASSQVRKEQY
-,TRBV7-2,TRBJ1-2,ASTGQGAYGYT
-,TRBV5-3,TRBJ1-2,ARSRDRVPSYGYT